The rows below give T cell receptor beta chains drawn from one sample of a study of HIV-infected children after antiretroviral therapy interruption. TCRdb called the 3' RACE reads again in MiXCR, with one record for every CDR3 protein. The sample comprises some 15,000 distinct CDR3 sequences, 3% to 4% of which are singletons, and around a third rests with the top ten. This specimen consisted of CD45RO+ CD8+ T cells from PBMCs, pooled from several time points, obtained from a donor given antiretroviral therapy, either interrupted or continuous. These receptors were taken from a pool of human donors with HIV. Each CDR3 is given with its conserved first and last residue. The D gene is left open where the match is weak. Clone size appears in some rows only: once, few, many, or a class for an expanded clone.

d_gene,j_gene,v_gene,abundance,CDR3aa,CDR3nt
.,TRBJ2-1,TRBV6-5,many,CASSSEVLQGRSEQFF,TGTGCCAGCAGTTCCGAAGTCCTTCAGGGGAGGAGTGAGCAGTTCTTC
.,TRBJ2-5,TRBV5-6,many,CASSLWGDLGPGETQYF,TGTGCCAGCAGCTTGTGGGGGGACCTCGGCCCGGGGGAGACCCAGTACTTC
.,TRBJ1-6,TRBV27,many,CASSRGYNSPLHF,TGTGCCAGCAGTCGCGGGTATAATTCACCCCTCCACTTT
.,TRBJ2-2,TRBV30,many,CAWARGGVHTGELFF,TGTGCCTGGGCCCGAGGGGGGGTCCACACCGGGGAGCTGTTTTTT
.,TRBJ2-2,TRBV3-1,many,CASSQDPRDPGWRSTGELFF,TGTGCCAGCAGCCAAGATCCCCGGGACCCTGGGTGGCGAAGCACCGGGGAGCTGTTTTTT
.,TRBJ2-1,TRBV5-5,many,CASSPQHPTGMDEQFF,TGTGCCAGCAGCCCTCAACACCCGACGGGTATGGATGAGCAGTTCTTC
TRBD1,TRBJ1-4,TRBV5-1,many,CASSDGTATNEKLFF,TGCGCCAGCAGCGACGGGACAGCAACTAATGAAAAACTGTTTTTT
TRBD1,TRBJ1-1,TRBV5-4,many,CASSLGGQGTEAFF,TGTGCCAGCAGCTTGGGGGGACAGGGGACTGAAGCTTTCTTT
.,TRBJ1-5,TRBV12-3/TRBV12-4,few,CASRVSGGIQPQHF,TGTGCCAGCAGGGTTAGCGGGGGAATTCAGCCCCAGCATTTT
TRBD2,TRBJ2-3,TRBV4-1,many,CASSQIGSAGGSDTQYF,TGCGCCAGCAGCCAAATAGGCTCAGCGGGGGGGTCAGATACGCAGTATTTT
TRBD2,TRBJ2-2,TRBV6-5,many,CASSFEKTSPSGELFF,TGTGCCAGCAGTTTCGAAAAGACTAGCCCCTCTGGGGAGCTGTTTTTT
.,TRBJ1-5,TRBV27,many,CASSLGRYNQPQHF,TGTGCCAGCAGTTTGGGGCGATACAATCAGCCCCAGCATTTT
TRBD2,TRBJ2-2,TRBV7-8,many,CASSLPRTSETGELFF,TGTGCCAGCAGCTTACCCCGGACTAGCGAGACCGGGGAGCTGTTTTTT
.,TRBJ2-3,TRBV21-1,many,CASSKDGRGRLAGASTDTQYF,TGTGCCAGCAGCAAAGACGGCAGGGGACGACTAGCGGGGGCCAGCACAGATACGCAGTATTTT
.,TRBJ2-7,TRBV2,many,CASSERSVYEQYF,TGTGCCAGCAGTGAAAGGTCTGTTTACGAGCAGTACTTC
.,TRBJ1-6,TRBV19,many,CASSIQSAGGSPLHF,TGTGCCAGTAGTATCCAGTCTGCCGGCGGTTCACCCCTCCACTTT
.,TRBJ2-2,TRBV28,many,CASSYPDGKGELFF,TGTGCCAGCAGTTACCCGGACGGGAAAGGGGAGCTGTTTTTT
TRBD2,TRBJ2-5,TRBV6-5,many,CASTQGGGQETQYF,TGTGCCAGCACCCAAGGCGGGGGCCAAGAGACCCAGTACTTC
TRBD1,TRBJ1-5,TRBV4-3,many,CASSQEQGAGIQPQHF,TGCGCCAGCAGCCAAGAACAGGGGGCGGGTATACAGCCCCAGCATTTT
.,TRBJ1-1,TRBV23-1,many,CASSQSGRGTEAFF,TGCGCCAGCAGTCAATCCGGGAGAGGGACTGAAGCTTTCTTT
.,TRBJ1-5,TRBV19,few,CASSIDRTGNQPQHF,TGTGCCAGTAGTATAGATCGGACAGGCAATCAGCCCCAGCATTTT
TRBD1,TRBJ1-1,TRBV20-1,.,CSANRGNTEAFF,TGCAGTGCTAACAGGGGTAACACTGAAGCTTTCTTT
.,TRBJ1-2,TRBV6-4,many,CASSDLDSNGYTF,TGTGCCAGCAGTGACTTAGACAGCAATGGCTACACCTTC
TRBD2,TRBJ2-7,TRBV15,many,CATSRVGGSSYEQYF,TGTGCCACCAGCAGAGTGGGGGGGAGCTCCTACGAGCAGTACTTC
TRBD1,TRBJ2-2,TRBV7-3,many,CASSLPGGSNTGELFF,TGTGCCAGCAGCTTACCAGGGGGCTCAAACACCGGGGAGCTGTTTTTT
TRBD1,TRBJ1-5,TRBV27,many,CASGLTWQGDQPQHF,TGTGCCAGCGGACTAACGTGGCAGGGGGATCAGCCCCAGCATTTT
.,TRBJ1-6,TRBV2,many,CASTSGNSPLHF,TGTGCCAGCACTTCAGGAAATTCACCCCTCCACTTT
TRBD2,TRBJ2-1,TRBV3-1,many,CASSYPGTSLIPQFF,TGTGCCAGCAGCTATCCCGGGACTAGTTTAATCCCGCAGTTCTTC
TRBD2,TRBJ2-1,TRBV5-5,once,CASSPTSGGAYEQFF,TGTGCCAGCAGCCCCACTAGCGGGGGGGCGTATGAGCAGTTCTTC
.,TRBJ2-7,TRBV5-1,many,CASSLGGQRGSYEQYF,TGCGCCAGCAGCTTGGGGGGCCAGAGAGGATCCTACGAGCAGTACTTC
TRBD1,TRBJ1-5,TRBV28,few,CASSSLTGALYNQPQHF,TGTGCCAGCAGTAGCCTGACAGGGGCCCTCTATAATCAGCCCCAGCATTTT
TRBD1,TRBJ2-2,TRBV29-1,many,CSVAGTDTGELFF,TGCAGCGTCGCCGGGACAGACACCGGGGAGCTGTTTTTT
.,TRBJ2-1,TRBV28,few,CASSLVSDSYNEQFF,TGTGCCAGCAGTTTAGTAAGCGATTCCTACAATGAGCAGTTCTTC
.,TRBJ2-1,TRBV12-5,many,CASGLSGSPYNEQFF,TGTGCTAGTGGTTTGTCCGGGAGTCCCTACAATGAGCAGTTCTTC
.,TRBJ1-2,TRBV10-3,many,CAISGGDTTWGSYGYTF,TGTGCCATCAGTGGAGGAGACACCACTTGGGGATCTTATGGCTACACCTTC
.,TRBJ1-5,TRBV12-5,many,CASGLYEGWEQPQHF,TGTGCTAGTGGTTTGTACGAAGGTTGGGAACAGCCCCAGCATTTT
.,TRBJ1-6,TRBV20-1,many,CSARDREAGNSPLHF,TGCAGTGCTAGAGATCGGGAAGCCGGAAATTCACCCCTCCACTTT
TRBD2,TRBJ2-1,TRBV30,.,CAWSVHGGVPYNEQFF,TGTGCCTGGAGTGTACACGGGGGGGTTCCCTACAATGAGCAGTTCTTC
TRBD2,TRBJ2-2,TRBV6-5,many,CASNLLAGVGELFF,TGTGCCAGCAATTTACTAGCGGGTGTCGGGGAGCTGTTTTTT
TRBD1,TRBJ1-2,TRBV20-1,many,CSARVPGQGKVYGYTF,TGCAGTGCTAGAGTCCCCGGACAGGGGAAGGTATATGGCTACACCTTC
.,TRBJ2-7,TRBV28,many,CASSRTEGEQYF,TGTGCCAGCAGCCGGACAGAGGGCGAGCAGTACTTC
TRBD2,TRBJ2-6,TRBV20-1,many,CSATSGEVSGANVLTF,TGCAGTGCTACTAGCGGGGAAGTCTCTGGGGCCAACGTCCTGACTTTC
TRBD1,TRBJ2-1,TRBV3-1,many,CASSPSIRDRDQSEQFF,TGTGCCAGCAGCCCTAGCATCCGGGACAGGGACCAGAGTGAGCAGTTCTTC
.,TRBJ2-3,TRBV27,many,CASGIGVYTDTQYF,TGTGCCAGCGGGATTGGGGTCTACACAGATACGCAGTATTTT
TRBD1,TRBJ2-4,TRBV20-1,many,CSARAPGQGTLAKNIQYF,TGCAGTGCTAGAGCGCCGGGACAGGGTACCCTGGCCAAAAACATTCAGTACTTC
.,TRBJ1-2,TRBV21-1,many,CASSKELSRGRTYYGYTF,TGTGCCAGCAGCAAAGAATTGTCACGGGGGAGGACTTACTATGGCTACACCTTC